A selection of T cell receptor beta chains follows, all from one sample in a study of technical replicates of blood from a handful of donors. Data came from immunoSEQ multiplex PCR; TCRdb stores just in-frame clones and leaves some out. The table records tens of thousands of clones, around 96% of them present only once. Sequenced: T cells isolated from PBMCs. The receptors shown here come from a human donor in good health. Both conserved end residues are part of each CDR3. The D gene is left open where the match is weak. Size values are once, few and many counts, or a class for expanded clones, and some rows have none.

clone_size,v_call,d_call,j_call,cdr3_aa,cdr3_nt
NA,TRBV7-2,NA,TRBJ2-2,CASSPDPFSSFSTGELFF,TGTGCCAGCAGCCCTGACCCTTTTAGCTCCTTTAGCACCGGGGAGCTGTTTTTT
NA,TRBV9,NA,TRBJ2-2,CASSSGGELVTGELFF,TGTGCCAGCAGCTCCGGAGGGGAATTGGTCACCGGGGAGCTGTTTTTT
NA,TRBV21-1,NA,TRBJ2-7,CASGQPGLAGVVYEQYF,TGTGCCAGCGGTCAACCGGGACTAGCGGGAGTAGTGTACGAGCAGTACTTC
NA,TRBV9,NA,TRBJ1-1,CASSTTGDSVNTEAFF,TGTGCCAGCAGCACGACGGGGGATTCGGTGAACACTGAAGCTTTCTTT
NA,TRBV27,TRBD1,TRBJ1-2,CASSPWGQGPLYYGYTF,TGTGCCAGCAGTCCATGGGGACAGGGGCCCCTTTACTATGGCTACACCTTC
once,TRBV5-1,TRBD2,TRBJ2-7,CASSAGRTSGNYEQYF,TGCGCCAGCAGCGCCGGACGGACTAGCGGGAATTACGAGCAGTACTTC
NA,TRBV29-1,TRBD1,TRBJ2-2,CSVRTGSTGELFF,TGCAGCGTTAGGACAGGGTCCACCGGGGAGCTGTTTTTT
NA,TRBV5-4,TRBD1,TRBJ1-2,CASSPDRGKYGYTF,TGTGCCAGCAGCCCCGACAGGGGGAAATATGGCTACACCTTC
NA,TRBV27,NA,TRBJ2-7,CASRRDVDEQYF,TGTGCCAGCAGGCGGGACGTGGACGAGCAGTACTTC
NA,TRBV5-4,TRBD1,TRBJ2-1,CASSLDRGGYNEQFF,TGTGCCAGCAGCCTCGACAGGGGAGGATACAATGAGCAGTTCTTC